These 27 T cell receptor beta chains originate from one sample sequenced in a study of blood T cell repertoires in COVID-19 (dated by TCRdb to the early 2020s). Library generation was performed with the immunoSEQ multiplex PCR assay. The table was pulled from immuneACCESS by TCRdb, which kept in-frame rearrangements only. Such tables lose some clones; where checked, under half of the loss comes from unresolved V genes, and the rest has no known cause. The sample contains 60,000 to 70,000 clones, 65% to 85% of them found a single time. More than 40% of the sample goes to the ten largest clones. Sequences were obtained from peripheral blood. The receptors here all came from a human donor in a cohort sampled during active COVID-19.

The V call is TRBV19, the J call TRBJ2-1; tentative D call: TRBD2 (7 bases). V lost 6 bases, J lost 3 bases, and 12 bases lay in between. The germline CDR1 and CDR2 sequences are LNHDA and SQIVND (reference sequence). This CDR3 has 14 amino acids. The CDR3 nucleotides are TGTGCCAGTAGGGAGGGGGGGATCTACAATGAGCAGTTCTTC. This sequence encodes CASREGGIYNEQFF.

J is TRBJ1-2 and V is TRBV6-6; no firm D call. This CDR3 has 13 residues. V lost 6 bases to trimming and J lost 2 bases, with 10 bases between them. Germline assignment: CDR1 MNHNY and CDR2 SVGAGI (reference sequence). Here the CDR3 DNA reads TGTGCCAGCAGCCCGGACTTGAACTATGGCTACACCTTC. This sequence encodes CASSPDLNYGYTF.

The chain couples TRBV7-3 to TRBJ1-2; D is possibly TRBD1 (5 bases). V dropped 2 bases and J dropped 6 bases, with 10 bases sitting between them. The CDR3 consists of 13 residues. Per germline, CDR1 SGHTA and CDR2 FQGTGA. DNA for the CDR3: TGTGCCAGCAGCTTAGGCCAGGGCGATGGCTACACCTTC. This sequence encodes CASSLGQGDGYTF.

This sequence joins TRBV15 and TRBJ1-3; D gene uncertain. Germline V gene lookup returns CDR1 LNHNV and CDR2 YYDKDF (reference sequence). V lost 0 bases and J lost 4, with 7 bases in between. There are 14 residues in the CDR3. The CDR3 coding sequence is TGTGCCACCAGCAGAGAGGCAGGAGGAAACACCATATATTTT. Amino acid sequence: CATSREAGGNTIYF.

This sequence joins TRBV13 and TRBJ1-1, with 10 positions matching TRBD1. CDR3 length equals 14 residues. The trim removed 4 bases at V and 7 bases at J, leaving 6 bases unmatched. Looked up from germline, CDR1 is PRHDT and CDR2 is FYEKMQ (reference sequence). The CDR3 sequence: CASSSTGGIGEAFF. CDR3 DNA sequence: TGTGCCAGCAGCTCGACAGGGGGCATAGGTGAAGCTTTCTTT.

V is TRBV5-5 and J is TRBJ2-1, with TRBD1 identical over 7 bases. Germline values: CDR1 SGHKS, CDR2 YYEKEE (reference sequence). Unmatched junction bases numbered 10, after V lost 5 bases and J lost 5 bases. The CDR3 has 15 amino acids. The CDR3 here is CASSPRRDRNNEQFF. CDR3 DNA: TGTGCCAGCAGTCCACGCCGGGACAGAAACAATGAGCAGTTCTTC.

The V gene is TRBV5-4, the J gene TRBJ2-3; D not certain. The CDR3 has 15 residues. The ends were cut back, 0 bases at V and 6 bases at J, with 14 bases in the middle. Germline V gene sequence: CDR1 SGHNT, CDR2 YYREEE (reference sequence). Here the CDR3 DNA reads TGTGCCAGCAGCTTGGTGACCCCGGCCGGGGATACGCAGTATTTT. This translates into CASSLVTPAGDTQYF.

Written as DNA, the CDR3 is TGTGCCAGCAGCCTCGCGACTAGCGGGGGGCCCTACGAGCAGTACTTC. It specifies CASSLATSGGPYEQYF. The chain is built from TRBV7-6 and TRBJ2-7, with 13 bases that match TRBD2. The CDR3 contains 16 residues. Germline trimming cut 5 bases from V and 2 bases from J; bases unmatched to any gene: 6. CDR1 and CDR2 from the germline V gene are SGHVS and FNYEAQ.

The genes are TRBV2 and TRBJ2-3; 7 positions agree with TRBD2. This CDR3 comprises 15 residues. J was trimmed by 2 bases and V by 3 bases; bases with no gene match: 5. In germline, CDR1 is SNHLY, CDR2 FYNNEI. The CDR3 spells CASSDWGGITDTQYF. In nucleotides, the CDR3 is TGTGCCAGCAGTGATTGGGGGGGGATCACAGATACGCAGTATTTT.

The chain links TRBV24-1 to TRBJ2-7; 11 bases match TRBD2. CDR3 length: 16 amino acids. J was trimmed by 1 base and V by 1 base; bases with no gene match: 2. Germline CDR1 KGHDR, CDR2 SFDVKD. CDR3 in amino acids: CATSDFGTSGSYEQYF. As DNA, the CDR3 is TGTGCCACCAGTGATTTTGGGACTAGCGGATCCTACGAGCAGTACTTC.

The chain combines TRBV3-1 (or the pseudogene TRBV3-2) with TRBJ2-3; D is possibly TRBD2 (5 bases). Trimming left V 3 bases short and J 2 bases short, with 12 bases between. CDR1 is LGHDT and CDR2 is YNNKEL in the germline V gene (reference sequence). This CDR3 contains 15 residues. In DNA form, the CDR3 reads TGTGCCAGCAGCCACCGAACGGGGTCCACAGATACGCAGTATTTT. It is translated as CASSHRTGSTDTQYF.

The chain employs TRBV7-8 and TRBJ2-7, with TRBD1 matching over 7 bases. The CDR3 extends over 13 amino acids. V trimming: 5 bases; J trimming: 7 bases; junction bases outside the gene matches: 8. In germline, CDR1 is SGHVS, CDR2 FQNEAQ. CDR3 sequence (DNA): TGTGCCAGCAGCCAGAGACAGGGCCAAGAGCAGTACTTC. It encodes CASSQRQGQEQYF.

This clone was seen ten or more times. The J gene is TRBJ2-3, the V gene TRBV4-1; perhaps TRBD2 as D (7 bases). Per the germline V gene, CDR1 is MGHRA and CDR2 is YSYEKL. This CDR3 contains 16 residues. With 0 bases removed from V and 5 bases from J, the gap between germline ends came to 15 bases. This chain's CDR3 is CASSQDWGGRGDTQYF. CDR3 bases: TGCGCCAGCAGCCAAGATTGGGGGGGCCGGGGAGATACGCAGTATTTT.

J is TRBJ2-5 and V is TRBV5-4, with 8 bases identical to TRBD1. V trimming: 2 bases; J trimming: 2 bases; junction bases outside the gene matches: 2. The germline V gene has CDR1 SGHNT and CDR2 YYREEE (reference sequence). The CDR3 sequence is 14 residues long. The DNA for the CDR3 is TGTGCCAGCAGCTTCCGGGACAGGCAAGAGACCCAGTACTTC. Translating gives CASSFRDRQETQYF.

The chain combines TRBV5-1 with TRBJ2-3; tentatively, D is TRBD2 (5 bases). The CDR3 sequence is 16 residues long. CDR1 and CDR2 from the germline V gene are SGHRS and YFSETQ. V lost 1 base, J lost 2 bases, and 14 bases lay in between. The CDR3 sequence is CASSLQPGGFTDTQYF. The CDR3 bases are TGCGCCAGCAGCTTGCAACCCGGCGGGTTCACAGATACGCAGTATTTT.

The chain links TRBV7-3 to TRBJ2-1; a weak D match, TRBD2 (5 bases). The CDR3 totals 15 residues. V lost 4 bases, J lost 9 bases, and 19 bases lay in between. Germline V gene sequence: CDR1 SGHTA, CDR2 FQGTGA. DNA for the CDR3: TGTGCCAGCAGCTCCCTCCCCCCACCCCGGGGTGAGCAGTTCTTC. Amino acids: CASSSLPPPRGEQFF.

The CDR3 reads CASSQDTRARQPQHF. CDR3 coding DNA: TGTGCCAGCAGCCAAGACACCAGGGCGCGTCAGCCCCAGCATTTT. The rearrangement links TRBV3-1 (or the pseudogene TRBV3-2) to TRBJ1-5; a possible D gene is TRBD1 (5 bases). The length of the CDR3 is 15 residues. V shed 0 bases and J shed 6 bases, with 12 bases lying between them. CDR1 is LGHDT and CDR2 is YNNKEL in the germline V gene (reference sequence).

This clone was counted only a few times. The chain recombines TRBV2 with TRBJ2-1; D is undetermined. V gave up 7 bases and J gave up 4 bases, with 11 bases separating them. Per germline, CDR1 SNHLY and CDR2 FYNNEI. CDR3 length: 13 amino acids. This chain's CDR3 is CASKKASYNEQFF. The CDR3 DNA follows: TGTGCCAGCAAGAAGGCTAGTTACAATGAGCAGTTCTTC.

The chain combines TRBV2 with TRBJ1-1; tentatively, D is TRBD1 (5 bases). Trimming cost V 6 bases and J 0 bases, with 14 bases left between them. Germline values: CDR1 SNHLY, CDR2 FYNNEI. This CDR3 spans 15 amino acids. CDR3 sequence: CASREQALLNTEAFF. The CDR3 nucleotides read TGTGCCAGCAGGGAACAGGCGCTCTTGAACACTGAAGCTTTCTTT.

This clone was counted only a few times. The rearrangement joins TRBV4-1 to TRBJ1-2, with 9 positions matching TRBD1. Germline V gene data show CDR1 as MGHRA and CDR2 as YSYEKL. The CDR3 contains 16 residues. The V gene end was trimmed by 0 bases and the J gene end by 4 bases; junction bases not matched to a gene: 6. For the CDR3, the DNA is TGCGCCAGCAGCCAAGATGAGGGACAGGGTTTCTATGGCTACACCTTC. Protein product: CASSQDEGQGFYGYTF.

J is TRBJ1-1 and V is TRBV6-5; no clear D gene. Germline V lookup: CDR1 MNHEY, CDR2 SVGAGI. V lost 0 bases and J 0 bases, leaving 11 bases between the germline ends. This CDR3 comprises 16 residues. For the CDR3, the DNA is TGTGCCAGCAGTTACTCTTCTAGGCAGTTGAACACTGAAGCTTTCTTT. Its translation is CASSYSSRQLNTEAFF.

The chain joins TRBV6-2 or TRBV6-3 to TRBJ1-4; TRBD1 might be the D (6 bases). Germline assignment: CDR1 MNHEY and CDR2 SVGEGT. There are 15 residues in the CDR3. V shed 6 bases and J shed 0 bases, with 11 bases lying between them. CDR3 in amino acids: CASSPRGATNEKLFF. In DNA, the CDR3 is TGTGCCAGCAGCCCCAGGGGTGCAACTAATGAAAAACTGTTTTTT.

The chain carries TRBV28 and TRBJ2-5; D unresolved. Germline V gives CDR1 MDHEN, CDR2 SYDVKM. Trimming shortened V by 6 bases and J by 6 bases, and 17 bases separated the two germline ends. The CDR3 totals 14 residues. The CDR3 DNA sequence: TGTGCCAGCAGCCCCCGAGGCGCGGTGAAGACCCAGTACTTC. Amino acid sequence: CASSPRGAVKTQYF.

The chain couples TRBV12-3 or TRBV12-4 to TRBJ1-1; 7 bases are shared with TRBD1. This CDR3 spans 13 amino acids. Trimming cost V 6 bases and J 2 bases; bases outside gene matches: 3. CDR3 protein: CASRGQPNTEAFF. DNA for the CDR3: TGTGCCAGCAGGGGACAGCCAAACACTGAAGCTTTCTTT.

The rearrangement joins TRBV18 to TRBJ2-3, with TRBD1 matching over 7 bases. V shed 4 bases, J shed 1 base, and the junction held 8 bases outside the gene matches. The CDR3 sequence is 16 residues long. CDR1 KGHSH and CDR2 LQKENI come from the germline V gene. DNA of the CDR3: TGTGCCAGCTCACTACAAGGGGGCGCCGGCACAGATACGCAGTATTTT. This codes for CASSLQGGAGTDTQYF.

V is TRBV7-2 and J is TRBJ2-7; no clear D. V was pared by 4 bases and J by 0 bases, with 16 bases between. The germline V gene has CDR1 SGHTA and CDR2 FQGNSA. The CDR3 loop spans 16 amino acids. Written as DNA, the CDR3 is TGTGCCAGCAGCTCGGTTGACTCGCCCAGCTCCTACGAGCAGTACTTC. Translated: CASSSVDSPSSYEQYF. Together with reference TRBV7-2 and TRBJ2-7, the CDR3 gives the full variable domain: GAGVSQSPSNKVTEKGKDVELRCDPISGHTALYWYRQSLGQGLEFLIYFQGNSAPDKSGLPSDRFSAERTGGSVSTLTIQRTQQEDSAVYLCASSSVDSPSSYEQYFGPGTRLTVT.

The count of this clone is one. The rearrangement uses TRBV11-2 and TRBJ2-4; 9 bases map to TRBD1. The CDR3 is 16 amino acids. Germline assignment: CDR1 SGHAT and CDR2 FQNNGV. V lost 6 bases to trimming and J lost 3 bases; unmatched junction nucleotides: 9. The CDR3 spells CASRRRTGVVKNIQYF. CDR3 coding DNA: TGTGCCAGCAGACGACGGACAGGGGTCGTCAAAAACATTCAGTACTTC.